This T cell receptor beta chain was sequenced in a study of T cell responses to AZD1222 COVID-19 vaccine. Pooling covered second doses at about 4 or about 12 weeks. Using immunoSEQ multiplex PCR, the repertoire was profiled, and TCRdb retains in-frame clones only, with some absent. The profile covers about 130,000 clones, with roughly 89% appearing a single time and 0.85% to 1.2% taken by the ten largest. Germline V gives CDR1 SGHKS, CDR2 YYEKEE (reference sequence). Trimming took 0 bases from V and 5 from J, leaving 5 bases between them. The CDR3 contains 12 residues. Study-level findings and limits: Among those given AZD1222, only 5 to 7 were seropositive at baseline.

This clone showed up just once. Its antigen is not known. This clonotype was obtained from an adult who received the AZD1222 COVID-19 vaccine. The gene calls are TRBV5-5 and TRBJ1-2, with D unresolved. The sequencing here drew on peripheral blood, taken 28 days after the second AZD1222 dose. CDR3 nucleotide sequence: TGTGCCAGCAGCTTGGGAGGATATGGCTACACCTTC. This gives the protein CASSLGGYGYTF. The full variable domain, completed using reference TRBV5-5 and TRBJ1-2, is DAGVTQSPTHLIKTRGQQVTLRCSPISGHKSVSWYQQVLGQGPQFIFQYYEKEERGRGNFPDRFSARQFPNYSSELNVNALLLGDSALYLCASSLGGYGYTFGSGTRLTVV.